This TCR beta chain was sequenced in a study of CD8 T cells in Susac syndrome. Random hexamers served to reverse transcribe roughly 0.45 to 1 ug RNA. The immunoSEQ assay covered 54 Vbeta and 13 Jbeta segments for CDR3. TCRdb processed the immunoSEQ multiplex PCR reads anew with MiXCR; each CDR3 protein has one entry. The table lists about 130,000 distinct CDR3 sequences, about 95% of them singletons. The CDR3 length is 17 residues. The V gene end was trimmed by 2 bases and the J gene end by 4 bases; junction bases not matched to a gene: 9. Germline CDR1 and CDR2: LNHDA and SQIVND (reference sequence). Sequencing of TCR beta drew on CD8+ and CD4+ T cells from blood.

This sequence was found in a human donor in good health. The genes are TRBV19 and TRBJ1-5; 9 positions match TRBD1. Specimen: CD4+ T cells from PBMCs. Written as DNA, the CDR3 is TGTGCCAGTAGTATAAGGGGTGTGACAGGGGGGAATCAGCCCCAGCATTTT. Translation: CASSIRGVTGGNQPQHF. The full variable domain, its missing parts supplied by reference TRBV19 and TRBJ1-5, is DGGITQSPKYLFRKEGQNVTLSCEQNLNHDAMYWYRQDPGQGLRLIYYSQIVNDFQKGDIAEGYSVSREKKESFPLTVTSAQKNPTAFYLCASSIRGVTGGNQPQHFGDGTRLSIL.